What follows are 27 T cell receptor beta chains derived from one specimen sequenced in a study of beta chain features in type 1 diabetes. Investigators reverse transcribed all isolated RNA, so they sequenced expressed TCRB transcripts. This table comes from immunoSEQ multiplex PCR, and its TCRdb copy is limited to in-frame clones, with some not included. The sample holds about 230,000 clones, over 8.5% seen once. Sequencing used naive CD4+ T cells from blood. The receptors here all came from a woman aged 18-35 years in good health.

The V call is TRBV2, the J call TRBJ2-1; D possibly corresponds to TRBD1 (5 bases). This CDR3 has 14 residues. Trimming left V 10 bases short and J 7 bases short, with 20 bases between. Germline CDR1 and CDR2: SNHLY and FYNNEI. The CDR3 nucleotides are TGTGCCACCGAGGTAGGGGCGGTAAAAAATGAGCAGTTCTTC. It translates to CATEVGAVKNEQFF. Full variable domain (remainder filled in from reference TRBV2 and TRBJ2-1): EPEVTQTPSHQVTQMGQEVILRCVPISNHLYFYWYRQILGQKVEFLVSFYNNEISEKSEIFDDQFSVERPDGSNFTLKIRSTKLEDSAMYFCATEVGAVKNEQFFGPGTRLTVL.

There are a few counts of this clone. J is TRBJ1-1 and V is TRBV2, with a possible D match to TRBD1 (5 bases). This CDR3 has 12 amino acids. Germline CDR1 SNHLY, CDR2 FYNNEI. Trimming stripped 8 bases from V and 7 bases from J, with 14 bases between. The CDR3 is CASSGGEVEAFF. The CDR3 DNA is TGTGCCAGCTCCGGGGGGGAAGTTGAAGCTTTCTTT.

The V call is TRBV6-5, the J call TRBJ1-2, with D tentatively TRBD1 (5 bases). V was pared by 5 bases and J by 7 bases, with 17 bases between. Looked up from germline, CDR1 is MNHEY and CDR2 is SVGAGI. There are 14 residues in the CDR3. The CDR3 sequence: CASSLTKGRFGYTF. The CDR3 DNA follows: TGTGCCAGCAGTCTCACTAAGGGGAGGTTTGGCTACACCTTC.

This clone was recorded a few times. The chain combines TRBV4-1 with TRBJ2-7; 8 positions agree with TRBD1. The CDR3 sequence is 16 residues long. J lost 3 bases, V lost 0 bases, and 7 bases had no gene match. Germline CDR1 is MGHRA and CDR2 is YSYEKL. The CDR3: CASSQDAGQGIYEQYF. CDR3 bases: TGCGCCAGCAGCCAAGATGCAGGACAGGGTATCTACGAGCAGTACTTC.

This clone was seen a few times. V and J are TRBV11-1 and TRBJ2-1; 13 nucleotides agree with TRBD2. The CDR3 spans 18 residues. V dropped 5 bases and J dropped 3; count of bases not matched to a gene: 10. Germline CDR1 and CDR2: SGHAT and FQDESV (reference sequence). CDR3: CASSPRGTSGTIYNEQFF. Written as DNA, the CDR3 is TGTGCCAGCAGCCCGAGGGGGACTAGCGGGACCATCTACAATGAGCAGTTCTTC.

CDR3 DNA sequence: TGCAGCGTTAGCAGGGGGCTCGGTAATGAAAAACTGTTTTTT. This encodes CSVSRGLGNEKLFF. J is TRBJ1-4 and V is TRBV29-1, with 8 nucleotides matching TRBD1. The germline V gene has CDR1 SQVTM and CDR2 ANQGSEA. V lost 5 bases to trimming and J lost 4 bases; unmatched junction nucleotides: 6. The CDR3 spans 14 residues.

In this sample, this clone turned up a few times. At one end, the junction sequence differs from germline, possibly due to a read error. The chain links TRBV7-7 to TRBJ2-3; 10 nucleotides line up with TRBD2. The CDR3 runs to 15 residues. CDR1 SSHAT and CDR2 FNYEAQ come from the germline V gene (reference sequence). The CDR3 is CASSWTSGGTDTQYF. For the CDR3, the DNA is TGTGCTAGCAGCTGGACTAGCGGTGGCACAGATACGCAGTATTTT.

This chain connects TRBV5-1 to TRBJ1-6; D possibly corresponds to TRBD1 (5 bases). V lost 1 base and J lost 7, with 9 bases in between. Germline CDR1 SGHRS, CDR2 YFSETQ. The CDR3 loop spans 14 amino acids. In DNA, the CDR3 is TGCGCCAGCAGCTTGACAGGCGTCAATTCACCCCTCCACTTT. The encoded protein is CASSLTGVNSPLHF.

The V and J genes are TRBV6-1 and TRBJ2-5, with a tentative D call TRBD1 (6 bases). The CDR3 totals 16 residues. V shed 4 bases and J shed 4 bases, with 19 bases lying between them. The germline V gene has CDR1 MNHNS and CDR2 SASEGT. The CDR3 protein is CASSGYLSGDGETQYF. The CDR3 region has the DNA TGTGCCAGCAGTGGCTACCTCTCAGGGGATGGAGAGACCCAGTACTTC.

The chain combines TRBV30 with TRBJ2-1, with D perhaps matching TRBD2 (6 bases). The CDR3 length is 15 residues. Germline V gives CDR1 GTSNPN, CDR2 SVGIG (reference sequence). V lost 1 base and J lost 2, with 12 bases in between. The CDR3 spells CAWSAKSSAYNEQFF. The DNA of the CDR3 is TGTGCCTGGAGTGCCAAGTCTAGCGCCTACAATGAGCAGTTCTTC.

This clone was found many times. In DNA form, the CDR3 reads TGTGCCAGCTCACCACCGACTAGCTTGGATGAGCAGTTCTTC. Its translation: CASSPPTSLDEQFF. The genes are TRBV18 and TRBJ2-1; 7 nucleotides match TRBD2. The CDR3 runs 14 residues. Trimming removed 0 bases from V and 8 bases from J; junction bases left unmatched: 4. The germline gives CDR1 KGHSH, CDR2 LQKENI. Variable domain in full (rest from reference TRBV18 and TRBJ2-1): NAGVMQNPRHLVRRRGQEARLRCSPMKGHSHVYWYRQLPEEGLKFMVYLQKENIIDESGMPKERFSAEFPKEGPSILRIQQVVRGDSAAYFCASSPPTSLDEQFFGPGTRLTVL.

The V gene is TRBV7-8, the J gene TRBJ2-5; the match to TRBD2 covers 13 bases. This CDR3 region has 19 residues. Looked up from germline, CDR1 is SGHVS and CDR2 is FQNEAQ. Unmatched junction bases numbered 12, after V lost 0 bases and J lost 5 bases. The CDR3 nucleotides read TGTGCCAGCAGCTTAGCGTGGGGAACTAGCGGGAGGGCCAGTGAGACCCAGTACTTC. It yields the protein CASSLAWGTSGRASETQYF.

CDR3 nucleotide sequence: TGTGCCGGGTCCGCCTCGGGGGGAGTTGGGAATGAGCAGTTCTTC. This gives the protein CAGSASGGVGNEQFF. The chain uses TRBV7-9 and TRBJ2-1; TRBD2 matches 7 bases. The germline V gene has CDR1 SEHNR and CDR2 FQNEAQ (reference sequence). V lost 11 bases and J lost 7; bases outside the gene matches: 17. This CDR3 region has 15 residues.

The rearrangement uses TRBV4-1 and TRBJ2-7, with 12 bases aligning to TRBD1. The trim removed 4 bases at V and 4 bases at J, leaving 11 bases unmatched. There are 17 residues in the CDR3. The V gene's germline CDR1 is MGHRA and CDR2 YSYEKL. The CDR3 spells CASSRIPGQGAWYEQYF. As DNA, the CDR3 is TGCGCCAGCAGCCGAATTCCGGGACAGGGGGCATGGTACGAGCAGTACTTC.

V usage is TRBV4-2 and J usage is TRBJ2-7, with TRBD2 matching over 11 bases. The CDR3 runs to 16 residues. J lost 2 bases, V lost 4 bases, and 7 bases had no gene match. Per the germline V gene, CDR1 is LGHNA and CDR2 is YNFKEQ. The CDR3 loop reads CASSRTGTSGTYEQYF. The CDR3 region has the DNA TGTGCCAGCAGCCGTACCGGGACTAGCGGAACCTACGAGCAGTACTTC.

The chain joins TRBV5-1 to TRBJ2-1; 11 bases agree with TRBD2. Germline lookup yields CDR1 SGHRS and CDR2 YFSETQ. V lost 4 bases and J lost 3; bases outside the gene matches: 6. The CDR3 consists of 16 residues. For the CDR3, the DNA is TGCGCCAGCAGCCCACTAGCGGGAGCGGACTACAATGAGCAGTTCTTC. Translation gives CASSPLAGADYNEQFF.

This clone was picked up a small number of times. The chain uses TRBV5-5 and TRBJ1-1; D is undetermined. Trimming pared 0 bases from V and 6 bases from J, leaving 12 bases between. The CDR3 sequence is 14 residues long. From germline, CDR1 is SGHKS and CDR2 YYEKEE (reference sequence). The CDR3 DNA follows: TGTGCCAGCAGCTTGGAAGTGGGAGTCGCTGAAGCTTTCTTT. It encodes CASSLEVGVAEAFF. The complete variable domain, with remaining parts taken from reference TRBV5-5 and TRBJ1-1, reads DAGVTQSPTHLIKTRGQQVTLRCSPISGHKSVSWYQQVLGQGPQFIFQYYEKEERGRGNFPDRFSARQFPNYSSELNVNALLLGDSALYLCASSLEVGVAEAFFGQGTRLTVV.

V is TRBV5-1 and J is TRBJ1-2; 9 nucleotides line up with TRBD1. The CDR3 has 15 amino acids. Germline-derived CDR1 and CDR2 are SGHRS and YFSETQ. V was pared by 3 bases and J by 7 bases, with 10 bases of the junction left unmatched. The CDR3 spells CASSSTGGAPGGYTF. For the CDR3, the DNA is TGCGCCAGCAGCTCTACAGGGGGCGCCCCGGGTGGCTACACCTTC.

For the CDR3, the DNA is TGTGCCAGCAGCAAATGGTTAGGCTATCGAGGCTCTGGGGCCAACGTCCTGACTTTC. Residues: CASSKWLGYRGSGANVLTF. The chain couples TRBV21-1 to TRBJ2-6; whether TRBD2, the table's D call, matches the DNA was not checked. TRBV21-1 is deemed a pseudogene. This CDR3 has 19 residues.

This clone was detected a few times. CDR3: CASSLGGPVETQYF. As DNA, the CDR3 is TGCGCCAGCAGCTTAGGCGGGCCTGTGGAGACCCAGTACTTC. V gene TRBV5-1 combines with J gene TRBJ2-5, with D possibly matching TRBD2 (5 bases). This CDR3 is built from 14 residues. CDR1 SGHRS and CDR2 YFSETQ come from the germline V gene. Trimming shortened V by 2 bases and J by 5 bases, and 13 bases separated the two germline ends. Combining the CDR3 with reference TRBV5-1 and TRBJ2-5 gives the whole variable domain KAGVTQTPRYLIKTRGQQVTLSCSPISGHRSVSWYQQTPGQGLQFLFEYFSETQRNKGNFPGRFSGRQFSNSRSEMNVSTLELGDSALYLCASSLGGPVETQYFGPGTRLLVL.

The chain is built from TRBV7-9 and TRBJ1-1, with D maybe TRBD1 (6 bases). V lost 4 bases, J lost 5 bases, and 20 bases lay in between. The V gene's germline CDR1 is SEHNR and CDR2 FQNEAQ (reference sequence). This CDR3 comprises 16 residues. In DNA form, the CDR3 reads TGTGCCAGCAGCTCAAGCCGACAGGCTCGGAGGACTGAAGCTTTCTTT. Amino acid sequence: CASSSSRQARRTEAFF. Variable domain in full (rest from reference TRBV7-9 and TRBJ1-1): DTGVSQNPRHKITKRGQNVTFRCDPISEHNRLYWYRQTLGQGPEFLTYFQNEAQLEKSRLLSDRFSAERPKGSFSTLEIQRTEQGDSAMYLCASSSSRQARRTEAFFGQGTRLTVV.

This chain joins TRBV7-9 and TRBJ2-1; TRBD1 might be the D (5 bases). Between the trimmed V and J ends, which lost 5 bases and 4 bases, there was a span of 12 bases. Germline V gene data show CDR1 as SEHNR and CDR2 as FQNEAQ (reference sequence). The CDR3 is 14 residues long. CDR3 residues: CASSDPDKYNEQFF. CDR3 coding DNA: TGTGCCAGCAGCGACCCGGACAAGTACAATGAGCAGTTCTTC.

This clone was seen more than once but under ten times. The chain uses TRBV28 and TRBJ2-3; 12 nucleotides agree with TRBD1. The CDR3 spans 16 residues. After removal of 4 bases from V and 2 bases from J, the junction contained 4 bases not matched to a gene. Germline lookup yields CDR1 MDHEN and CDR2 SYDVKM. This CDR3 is CASSSGTGGFTDTQYF. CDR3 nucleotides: TGTGCCAGCAGTTCCGGGACAGGGGGCTTCACAGATACGCAGTATTTT.

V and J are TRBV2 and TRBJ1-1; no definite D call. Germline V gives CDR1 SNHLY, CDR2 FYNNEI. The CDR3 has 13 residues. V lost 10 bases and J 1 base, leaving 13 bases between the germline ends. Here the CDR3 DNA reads TGTGCCATTCGAGGGCAGCGGAACACTGAAGCTTTCTTT. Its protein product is CAIRGQRNTEAFF. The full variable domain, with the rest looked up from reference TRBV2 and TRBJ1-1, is EPEVTQTPSHQVTQMGQEVILRCVPISNHLYFYWYRQILGQKVEFLVSFYNNEISEKSEIFDDQFSVERPDGSNFTLKIRSTKLEDSAMYFCAIRGQRNTEAFFGQGTRLTVV.

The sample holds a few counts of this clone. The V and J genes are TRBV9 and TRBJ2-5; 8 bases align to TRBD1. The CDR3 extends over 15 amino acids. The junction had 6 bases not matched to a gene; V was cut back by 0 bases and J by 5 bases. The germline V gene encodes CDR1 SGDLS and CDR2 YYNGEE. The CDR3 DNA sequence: TGTGCCAGCAGCGTAGATCAGGGGGCAAGGGAGACCCAGTACTTC. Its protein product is CASSVDQGARETQYF. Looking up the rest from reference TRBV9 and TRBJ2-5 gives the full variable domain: DSGVTQTPKHLITATGQRVTLRCSPRSGDLSVYWYQQSLDQGLQFLIQYYNGEERAKGNILERFSAQQFPDLHSELNLSSLELGDSALYFCASSVDQGARETQYFGPGTRLLVL.

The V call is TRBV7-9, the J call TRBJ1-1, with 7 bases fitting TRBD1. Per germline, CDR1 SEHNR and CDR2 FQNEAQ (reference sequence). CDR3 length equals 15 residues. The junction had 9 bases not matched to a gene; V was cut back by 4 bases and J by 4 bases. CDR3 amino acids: CASSSRQGEVTEAFF. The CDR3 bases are TGTGCCAGCAGCTCAAGACAGGGTGAAGTCACTGAAGCTTTCTTT. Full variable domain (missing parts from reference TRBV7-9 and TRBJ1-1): DTGVSQNPRHKITKRGQNVTFRCDPISEHNRLYWYRQTLGQGPEFLTYFQNEAQLEKSRLLSDRFSAERPKGSFSTLEIQRTEQGDSAMYLCASSSRQGEVTEAFFGQGTRLTVV.

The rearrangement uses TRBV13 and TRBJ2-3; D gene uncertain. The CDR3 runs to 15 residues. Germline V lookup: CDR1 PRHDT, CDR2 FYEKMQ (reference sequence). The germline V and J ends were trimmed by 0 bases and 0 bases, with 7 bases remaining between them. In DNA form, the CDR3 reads TGTGCCAGCAGCTTAGGCACAGCCAGCACAGATACGCAGTATTTT. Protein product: CASSLGTASTDTQYF. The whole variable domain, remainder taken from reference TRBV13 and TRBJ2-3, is AAGVIQSPRHLIKEKRETATLKCYPIPRHDTVYWYQQGPGQDPQFLISFYEKMQSDKGSIPDRFSAQQFSDYHSELNMSSLELGDSALYFCASSLGTASTDTQYFGPGTRLTVL.